The source of this TCR beta chain is a study of CD8 T cells in Susac syndrome. As to this clonotype: What it binds is unknown.

RNA in amounts of about 0.5 to 1 ug was reverse transcribed with random hexamers. TCRdb re-derived calls from the immunoSEQ multiplex PCR reads in MiXCR, one entry per CDR3 protein. The sample carries over 100,000 distinct CDR3 sequences, around 94% recorded once. The study's findings and limits: The peak of CD8+ clonal expansion in Susac was seen in TEMRA cells and active patients.

Germline V lookup: CDR1 SQVTM, CDR2 ANQGSEA. Trimming took off 8 bases at V and 1 base at J, with 14 bases between the two ends. This CDR3 is 13 amino acids long. The receptor's source is a human donor with Susac syndrome. The sample was CD8+ T cells from PBMCs. The chain has TRBV29-1 and TRBJ1-1; maybe TRBD1 (5 bases). CDR3 amino acids: CSTYRTTNTEAFF. Here the CDR3 DNA reads TGCAGCACCTATAGGACAACGAACACTGAAGCTTTCTTT.